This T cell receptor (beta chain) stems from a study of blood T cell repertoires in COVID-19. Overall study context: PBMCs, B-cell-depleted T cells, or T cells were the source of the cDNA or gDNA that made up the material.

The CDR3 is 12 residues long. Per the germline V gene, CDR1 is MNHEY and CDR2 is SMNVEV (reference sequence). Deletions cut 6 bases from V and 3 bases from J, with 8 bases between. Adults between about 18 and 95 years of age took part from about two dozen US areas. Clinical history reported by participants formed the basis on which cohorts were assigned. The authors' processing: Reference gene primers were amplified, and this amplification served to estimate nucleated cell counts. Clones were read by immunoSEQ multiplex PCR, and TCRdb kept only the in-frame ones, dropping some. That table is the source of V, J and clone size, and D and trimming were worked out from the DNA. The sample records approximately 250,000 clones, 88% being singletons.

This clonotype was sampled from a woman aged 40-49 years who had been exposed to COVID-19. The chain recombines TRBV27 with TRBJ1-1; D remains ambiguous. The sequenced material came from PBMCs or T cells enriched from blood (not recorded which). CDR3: CASRRGDTEAFF. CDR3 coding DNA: TGTGCCAGCAGGCGGGGAGACACTGAAGCTTTCTTT.